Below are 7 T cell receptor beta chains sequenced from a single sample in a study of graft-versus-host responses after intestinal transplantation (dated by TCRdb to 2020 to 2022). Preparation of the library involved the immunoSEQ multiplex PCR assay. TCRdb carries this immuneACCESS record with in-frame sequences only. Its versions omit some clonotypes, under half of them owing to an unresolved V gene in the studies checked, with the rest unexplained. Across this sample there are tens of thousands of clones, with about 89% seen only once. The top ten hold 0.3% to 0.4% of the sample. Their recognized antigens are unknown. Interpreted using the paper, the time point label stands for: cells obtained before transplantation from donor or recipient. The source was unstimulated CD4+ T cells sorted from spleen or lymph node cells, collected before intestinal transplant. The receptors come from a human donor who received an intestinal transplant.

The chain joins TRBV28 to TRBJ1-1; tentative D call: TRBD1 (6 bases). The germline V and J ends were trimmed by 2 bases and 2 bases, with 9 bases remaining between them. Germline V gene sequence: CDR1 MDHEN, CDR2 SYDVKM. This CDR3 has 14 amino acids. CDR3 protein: CASSLRGFNTEAFF. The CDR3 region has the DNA TGTGCCAGCAGTTTAAGGGGGTTCAACACTGAAGCTTTCTTT.

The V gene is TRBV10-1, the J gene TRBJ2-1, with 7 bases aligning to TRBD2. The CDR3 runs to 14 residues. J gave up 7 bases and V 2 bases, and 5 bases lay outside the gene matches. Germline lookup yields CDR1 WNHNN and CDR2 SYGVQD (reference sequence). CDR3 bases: TGCGCCAGCAGTGAGCGCGCGCGGGGGAATGAGCAGTTCTTC. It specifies CASSERARGNEQFF.

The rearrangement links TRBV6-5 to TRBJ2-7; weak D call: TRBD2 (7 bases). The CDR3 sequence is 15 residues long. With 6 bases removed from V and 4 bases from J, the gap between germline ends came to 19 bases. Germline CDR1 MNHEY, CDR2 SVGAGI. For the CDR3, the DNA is TGTGCCAGCAGGGGGTACGGAGGGGGGGGTTACGAGCAGTACTTC. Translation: CASRGYGGGGYEQYF.

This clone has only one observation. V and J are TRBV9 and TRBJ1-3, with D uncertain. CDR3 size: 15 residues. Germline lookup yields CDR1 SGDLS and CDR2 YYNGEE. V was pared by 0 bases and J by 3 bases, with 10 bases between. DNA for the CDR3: TGTGCCAGCAGCGTAGGAGGGAAGCTTGGAAACACCATATATTTT. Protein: CASSVGGKLGNTIYF.

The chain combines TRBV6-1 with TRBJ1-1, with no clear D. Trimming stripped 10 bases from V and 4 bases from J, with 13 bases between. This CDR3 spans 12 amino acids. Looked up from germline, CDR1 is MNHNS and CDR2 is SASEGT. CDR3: CATKRSPTEAFF. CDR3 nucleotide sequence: TGTGCCACGAAGAGGAGCCCCACTGAAGCTTTCTTT.

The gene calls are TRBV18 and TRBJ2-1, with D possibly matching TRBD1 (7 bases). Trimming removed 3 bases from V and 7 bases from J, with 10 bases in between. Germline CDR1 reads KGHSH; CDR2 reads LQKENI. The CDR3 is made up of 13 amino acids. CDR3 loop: CASSPPGGNEQFF. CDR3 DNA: TGTGCCAGCTCACCCCCAGGGGGGAATGAGCAGTTCTTC.

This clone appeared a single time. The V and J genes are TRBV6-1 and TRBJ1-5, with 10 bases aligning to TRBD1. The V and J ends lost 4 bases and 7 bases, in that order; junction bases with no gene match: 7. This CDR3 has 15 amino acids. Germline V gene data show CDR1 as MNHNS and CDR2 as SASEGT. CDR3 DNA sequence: TGTGCCAGCAGTGGCCGGGACAGGGGATGGCAGCCCCAGCATTTT. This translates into CASSGRDRGWQPQHF.